The entry that follows covers one TCR beta chain sequence. Its antigen is not known. These data belong to a study of identifying expanded T cells in peripheral blood. Collection occurred without any documented infections or immune events in donors. Germline V gene sequence: CDR1 KGHSH, CDR2 LQKENI. V shed 4 bases and J shed 4 bases, with 7 bases lying between them. CDR3 size: 13 residues. Sequencing was performed with immunoSEQ multiplex PCR; in TCRdb, only in-frame clones are kept and a portion is missing. The sample shows about 85,000 clones, more than 70% of them seen only once. Study-wide results and limits: Clone count variance between two-week samples rose with total template count. Technical replicates showed about 1.1 changed clones; roughly two weeks about 16; four weeks 19.

The genes are TRBV18 and TRBJ1-4; no reliable D call. Sample: blood. This TCR came from a person aged 18 to 70 in good health. CDR3 residues: CASSHRFNEKLFF. In DNA form, the CDR3 reads TGTGCCAGCTCACACCGATTTAATGAAAAACTGTTTTTT.